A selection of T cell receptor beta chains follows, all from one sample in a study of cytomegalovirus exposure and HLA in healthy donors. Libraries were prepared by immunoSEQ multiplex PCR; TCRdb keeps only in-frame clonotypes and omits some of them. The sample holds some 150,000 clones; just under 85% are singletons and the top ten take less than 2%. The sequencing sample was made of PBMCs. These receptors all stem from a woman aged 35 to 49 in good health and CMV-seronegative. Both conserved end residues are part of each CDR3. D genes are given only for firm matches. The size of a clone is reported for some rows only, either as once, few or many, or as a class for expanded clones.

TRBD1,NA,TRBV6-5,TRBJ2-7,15,CASSWGTGGHHEQYF,TGTGCCAGCAGTTGGGGGACAGGGGGCCACCACGAGCAGTACTTC
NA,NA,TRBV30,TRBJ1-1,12,CAWSSTYTEAFF,TGTGCCTGGAGTAGCACCTACACTGAAGCTTTCTTT
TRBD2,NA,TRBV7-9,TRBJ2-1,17,CASSSGTSGSSYNEQFF,TGTGCCAGCAGCTCAGGGACTAGCGGCAGCTCCTACAATGAGCAGTTCTTC
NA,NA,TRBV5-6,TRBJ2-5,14,CASSLPPGEETQYF,TGTGCCAGCAGCTTGCCCCCAGGGGAGGAGACCCAGTACTTC
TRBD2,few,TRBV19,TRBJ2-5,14,CASSAGTSQETQYF,TGTGCCAGTAGTGCGGGGACTAGCCAAGAGACCCAGTACTTC
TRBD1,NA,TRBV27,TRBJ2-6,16,CASHDRGGSGANVLTF,TGTGCCAGCCACGACAGGGGAGGCTCTGGGGCCAACGTCCTGACTTTC
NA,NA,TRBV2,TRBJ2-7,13,CASSEVGGDEQYF,TGTGCCAGCAGTGAGGTCGGGGGTGACGAGCAGTACTTC
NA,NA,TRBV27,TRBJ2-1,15,CASSSGSSTYNEQFF,TGTGCCAGCAGTTCAGGCAGCTCCACCTACAATGAGCAGTTCTTC
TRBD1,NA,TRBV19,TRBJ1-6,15,CASSELDRGRSPLHF,TGTGCCAGTTCCGAATTGGACAGGGGACGTTCACCCCTCCACTTT
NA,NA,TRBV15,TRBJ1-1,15,CATSRDFGGWTEAFF,TGTGCCACCAGCAGAGATTTCGGGGGTTGGACTGAAGCTTTCTTT
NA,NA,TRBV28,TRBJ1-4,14,CASSLFPVNEKLFF,TGTGCCAGCAGTTTATTCCCAGTTAATGAAAAACTGTTTTTT
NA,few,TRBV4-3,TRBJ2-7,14,CASSQVPWSYEQYF,TGCGCCAGCAGCCAAGTCCCCTGGTCCTACGAGCAGTACTTC
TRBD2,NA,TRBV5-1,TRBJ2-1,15,CASSLEASGYNEQFF,TGCGCCAGCAGCTTGGAGGCTAGCGGATACAATGAGCAGTTCTTC
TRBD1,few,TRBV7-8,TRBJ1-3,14,CASSSGQGGNTIYF,TGTGCCAGCAGCTCGGGACAGGGTGGAAACACCATATATTTT
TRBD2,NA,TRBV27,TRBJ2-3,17,CASSSSTSGSAADTQYF,TGTGCCAGCAGTTCCTCGACTAGCGGGAGTGCCGCAGATACGCAGTATTTT
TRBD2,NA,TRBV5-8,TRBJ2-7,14,CASSWGGVRGEQYF,TGTGCCAGCAGCTGGGGGGGAGTGAGGGGCGAGCAGTACTTC
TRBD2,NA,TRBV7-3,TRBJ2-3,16,CASSPRGGGSTDTQYF,TGTGCCAGCAGCCCCCGTGGGGGGGGTAGCACAGATACGCAGTATTTT
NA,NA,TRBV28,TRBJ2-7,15,CASSRSDRHSYEQYF,TGTGCCAGCAGTAGATCGGACAGACACTCCTACGAGCAGTACTTC
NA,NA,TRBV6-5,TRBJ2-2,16,CASSYIGNRNTGELFF,TGTGCCAGCAGTTATATTGGCAACAGGAACACCGGGGAGCTGTTTTTT
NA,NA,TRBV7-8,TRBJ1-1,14,CASSLGGFDTEAFF,TGTGCCAGCAGCTTAGGCGGGTTCGACACTGAAGCTTTCTTT
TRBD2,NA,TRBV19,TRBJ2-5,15,CASSRTSGSRETQYF,TGTGCCAGTAGTAGGACTAGCGGGAGCAGAGAGACCCAGTACTTC
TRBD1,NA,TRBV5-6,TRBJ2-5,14,CASSGTGGKETQYF,TGTGCCAGCAGCGGTACAGGGGGCAAGGAGACCCAGTACTTC
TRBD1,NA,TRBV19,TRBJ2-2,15,CASSGQGVNTGELFF,TGTGCCAGTTCCGGGCAGGGGGTTAACACCGGGGAGCTGTTTTTT
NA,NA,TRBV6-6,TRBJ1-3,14,CASSPGASGNTIYF,TGTGCCAGCAGTCCAGGGGCCTCTGGAAACACCATATATTTT
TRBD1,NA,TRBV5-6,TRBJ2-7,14,CASSWDRTAYEQYF,TGTGCCAGCAGCTGGGACAGGACGGCCTACGAGCAGTACTTC
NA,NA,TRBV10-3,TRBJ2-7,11,CATSSSYEQYF,TGTGCCACCTCTAGCTCCTACGAGCAGTACTTC
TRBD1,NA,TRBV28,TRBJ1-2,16,CASRRTSGGELDGYTF,TGTGCCAGCAGGCGAACCTCAGGGGGCGAGCTGGATGGCTACACCTTC
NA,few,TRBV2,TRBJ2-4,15,CASRKGELAKNIQYF,TGTGCCAGCAGGAAGGGGGAACTAGCCAAAAACATTCAGTACTTC
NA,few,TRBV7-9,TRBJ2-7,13,CASSLAGQMFDYF,TGTGCCAGCAGCTTAGCTGGACAGATGTTTGATTACTTC
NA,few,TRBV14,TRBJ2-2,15,CASSPGAGYLGELFF,TGTGCCAGCAGCCCTGGGGCTGGTTATCTCGGGGAGCTGTTTTTT
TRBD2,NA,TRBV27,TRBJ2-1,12,CASSLAGYEQFF,TGTGCCAGCAGTCTAGCGGGCTATGAGCAGTTCTTC
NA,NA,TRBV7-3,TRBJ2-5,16,CASSPSRTVDQETQYF,TGTGCCAGCAGCCCGAGTCGGACAGTTGACCAAGAGACCCAGTACTTC
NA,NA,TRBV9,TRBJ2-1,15,CASSVGVYTYNEQFF,TGTGCCAGCAGCGTAGGAGTCTATACCTACAATGAGCAGTTCTTC
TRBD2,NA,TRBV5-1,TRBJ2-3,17,CASSLAGVAGGADTQYF,TGCGCCAGCAGCTTGGCCGGTGTAGCGGGTGGGGCAGATACGCAGTATTTT
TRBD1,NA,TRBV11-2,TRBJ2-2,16,CASSSLGGQGAGELFF,TGTGCCAGCAGCTCCTTGGGGGGACAGGGCGCCGGGGAGCTGTTTTTT
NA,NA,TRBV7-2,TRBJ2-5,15,CASSLASGGQETQYF,TGTGCCAGCAGCTTAGCTAGCGGAGGGCAAGAGACCCAGTACTTC
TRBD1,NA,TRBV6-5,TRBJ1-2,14,CASSLTGNFYGYTF,TGTGCCAGCAGTTTGACAGGGAACTTCTATGGCTACACCTTC
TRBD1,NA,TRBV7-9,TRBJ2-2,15,CASAGTGPNTGELFF,TGTGCCAGCGCCGGGACAGGGCCGAACACCGGGGAGCTGTTTTTT
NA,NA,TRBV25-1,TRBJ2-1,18,CASSEEGGVSLDCNEQFF,TGTGCCAGCAGTGAGGAGGGTGGGGTGTCGTTGGATTGCAATGAGCAGTTCTTC
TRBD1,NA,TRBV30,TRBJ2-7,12,CAWSTTGGEQYF,TGTGCCTGGAGTACGACAGGGGGCGAGCAGTACTTC
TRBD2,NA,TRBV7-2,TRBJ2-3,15,CASSAQSGTTDTQYF,TGTGCCAGCAGCGCACAGAGCGGGACCACAGATACGCAGTATTTT
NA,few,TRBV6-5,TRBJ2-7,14,CASSHRTAGYEQYF,TGTGCCAGCAGTCACCGGACAGCGGGGTACGAGCAGTACTTC
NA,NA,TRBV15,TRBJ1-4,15,CATSSESHSREKLFF,TGTGCCACCAGCAGTGAGTCTCACTCTCGGGAAAAACTGTTTTTT
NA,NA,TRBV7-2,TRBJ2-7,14,CASSLVPAGYEQYF,TGTGCCAGCAGCTTAGTACCCGCAGGTTACGAGCAGTACTTC
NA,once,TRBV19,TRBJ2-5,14,CASSIMGGQETQYF,TGTGCCAGTAGTATTATGGGGGGTCAAGAGACCCAGTACTTC